Each of the 7 T cell receptor beta chains below was sequenced from the same sample in a study of T cells in localized non-small cell lung cancer. The data were produced by immunoSEQ multiplex PCR, yet TCRdb's version contains in-frame clones alone and is incomplete. The top ten hold 20% of the sample, which has about 54,000 clones, approximately 83% seen once. The sequenced sample was peripheral blood, obtained before any cancer treatment. These receptors were taken from an older female donor with stage II squamous cell lung carcinoma.

The DNA of the CDR3 is TGTGCCAGTAATGGCATCGGTTTGGACACCGGGGAGCTGTTTTTT. This sequence encodes CASNGIGLDTGELFF. The genes are TRBV19 and TRBJ2-2; unclear D gene. The CDR3 covers 15 residues. Germline V lookup: CDR1 LNHDA, CDR2 SQIVND (reference sequence). Deletions cut 7 bases from V and 3 bases from J, with 15 bases between.

CDR3 residues: CASSQGTNEKLFF. In nucleotides, the CDR3 is TGTGCCAGCTCTCAGGGGACTAATGAAAAACTGTTTTTT. The chain combines TRBV18 with TRBJ1-4, with D possibly being TRBD1 (6 bases). Trimming shortened V by 6 bases and J by 2 bases, and 7 bases separated the two germline ends. CDR3 length equals 13 residues. Germline CDR1 and CDR2: KGHSH and LQKENI. Complete variable domain (other parts from reference TRBV18 and TRBJ1-4): NAGVMQNPRHLVRRRGQEARLRCSPMKGHSHVYWYRQLPEEGLKFMVYLQKENIIDESGMPKERFSAEFPKEGPSILRIQQVVRGDSAAYFCASSQGTNEKLFFGSGTQLSVL.

This sequence joins TRBV2 and TRBJ1-4; TRBD1 is a possible D gene (5 bases). V was clipped by 4 bases and J by 14 bases, with 11 bases between them. The CDR3 runs 11 residues. Per the germline V gene, CDR1 is SNHLY and CDR2 is FYNNEI. For the CDR3, the DNA is TGTGCCAGCAGTGCGGGGGTTTATCTGTTTTTT. Amino acid sequence: CASSAGVYLFF. The full variable domain, with the rest looked up from reference TRBV2 and TRBJ1-4, is EPEVTQTPSHQVTQMGQEVILRCVPISNHLYFYWYRQILGQKVEFLVSFYNNEISEKSEIFDDQFSVERPDGSNFTLKIRSTKLEDSAMYFCASSAGVYLFFGSGTQLSVL.

This clone came up a few times. The same CDR3 is also encoded by other DNA sequences in this sample. The rearrangement links TRBV9 to TRBJ2-7; 7 bases agree with TRBD1. Germline CDR1 and CDR2: SGDLS and YYNGEE. This CDR3 is built from 13 residues. J lost 2 bases, V lost 3 bases, and 2 bases had no gene match. This CDR3 reads CASSGQGAYEQYF. CDR3 coding DNA: TGTGCCAGCAGCGGACAGGGCGCCTACGAGCAGTACTTC.

The V call is TRBV7-9, the J call TRBJ2-7; 9 bases align to TRBD1. V shed 5 bases, J shed 2 bases, and the junction held 10 bases outside the gene matches. CDR3 length: 16 residues. From germline, CDR1 is SEHNR and CDR2 FQNEAQ (reference sequence). The CDR3, as DNA: TGTGCCAGCAGCCCCCCCGAACAGGGGGCCCCCTACGAGCAGTACTTC. Protein: CASSPPEQGAPYEQYF.

On this clone: In the same sample, other DNA sequences code for this CDR3. The J gene is TRBJ2-5, the V gene TRBV2, with D unresolved. V was cut by 3 bases and J by 5 bases, with 4 bases left in between. Germline V gene data show CDR1 as SNHLY and CDR2 as FYNNEI. This CDR3 has 11 amino acids. The CDR3: CASSDRETQYF. CDR3 DNA sequence: TGTGCCAGCAGTGATCGCGAGACCCAGTACTTC.

This clone was picked up one time. J is TRBJ1-1 and V is TRBV7-9; 8 bases fit TRBD1. With 5 bases clipped from V and 3 bases from J, the junction kept 5 bases outside the gene matches. Germline values: CDR1 SEHNR, CDR2 FQNEAQ (reference sequence). The CDR3 has 14 residues. CDR3 region: CASSLQGAHTEAFF. CDR3 nucleotides: TGTGCCAGCAGCCTCCAGGGGGCGCACACTGAAGCTTTCTTT.